One and the same sample provided the 29 T cell receptor beta chains below, sequenced in a study of T cell responses to AZD1222 COVID-19 vaccine. The table came from immunoSEQ multiplex PCR; TCRdb's copy has only in-frame clones and leaves some out. The table has 200,000 to 250,000 clones, 94% seen once. The specimen was peripheral blood, collected 28 days after the second dose of the MenACWY control vaccine. The receptors shown here come from an adult who received the MenACWY meningococcal vaccine as a control.

The chain combines TRBV23-1 with TRBJ2-1; 14 bases fit TRBD2. TRBV23-1 carries the ORF label, with uncertain function. This CDR3 region has 18 residues. V gave up 9 bases and J gave up 3 bases; unmatched junction bases: 13. The CDR3 DNA reads TGCGCCAGTCTACGATGGACTAGCGGGAGGTGGGACTACAATGAGCAGTTCTTC. It translates to CASLRWTSGRWDYNEQFF.

This clone was seen only once. The V gene is TRBV29-1, the J gene TRBJ2-1; perhaps TRBD2 as D (6 bases). Looked up from germline, CDR1 is SQVTM and CDR2 is ANQGSEA. Between the trimmed V and J ends, which lost 1 base and 5 bases, there was a span of 15 bases. The CDR3 consists of 15 residues. CDR3 sequence reads: CSVEADLATNNEQFF. Written as DNA, the CDR3 is TGCAGCGTTGAAGCGGATCTAGCGACTAACAATGAGCAGTTCTTC.

This chain links TRBV28 with TRBJ1-5; no clear D. Per germline, CDR1 MDHEN and CDR2 SYDVKM. V was trimmed by 9 bases and J by 1 base, leaving 7 bases between them. This CDR3 has 12 amino acids. Written as DNA, the CDR3 is TGTGCCAGTATGGGGAGCAATCAGCCCCAGCATTTT. It codes for CASMGSNQPQHF.

This sequence joins TRBV12-5 and TRBJ2-2; 10 bases align to TRBD2. In germline, CDR1 is LGHNT, CDR2 FRNRAP. V shed 2 bases and J 1 base; nucleotides not matched to a gene: 4. The CDR3 runs to 17 residues. The CDR3, as DNA: TGTGCTAGTGGTTTGATAGCGGGGGGCCTGAACACCGGGGAGCTGTTTTTT. It is translated as CASGLIAGGLNTGELFF.

The chain couples TRBV5-6 to TRBJ2-7; 9 nucleotides agree with TRBD2. The junction had 2 bases not matched to a gene; V was cut back by 4 bases and J by 0 bases. CDR1 is SGHDT and CDR2 is YYEEEE in the germline V gene. There are 14 residues in the CDR3. The CDR3 nucleotides are TGTGCCAGCAGCGAGACTAGCGGCTCCTACGAGCAGTACTTC. Translating gives CASSETSGSYEQYF.

The CDR3 is CASSPRSGTEVPNTGELFF. CDR3 coding DNA: TGTGCCAGCAGCCCGCGATCTGGGACAGAAGTACCAAACACCGGGGAGCTGTTTTTT. The chain recombines TRBV9 with TRBJ2-2; the match to TRBD1 covers 7 bases. CDR1 and CDR2 (germline): SGDLS, YYNGEE. This CDR3 is built from 19 residues. Trimming took 4 bases from V and 2 from J; bases not matched to a gene: 17.

V gene TRBV20-1 combines with J gene TRBJ2-5; D is undetermined. The V gene lost 3 bases and the J gene lost 7 bases, with 9 bases spanning the gap. The CDR3 runs 11 residues. Germline assignment: CDR1 DFQATT and CDR2 SNEGSKA (reference sequence). CDR3: CSASFSGTQYF. In DNA form, the CDR3 reads TGCAGTGCTAGCTTTTCCGGGACCCAGTACTTC.

The V call is TRBV6-5, the J call TRBJ1-6; 9 bases are a match to TRBD1. Germline values: CDR1 MNHEY, CDR2 SVGAGI. The V segment lost 6 bases and the J segment 5 bases; nucleotides outside the gene matches: 2. The CDR3 consists of 14 residues. This CDR3 reads CASSDRGNNSPLHF. CDR3 nucleotides: TGTGCCAGCAGCGACAGGGGGAATAATTCACCCCTCCACTTT.

The chain employs TRBV14 and TRBJ2-2; tentative D call: TRBD2 (5 bases). In germline, CDR1 is SGHDN, CDR2 FVKESK. This CDR3 region has 14 residues. V lost 1 base and J lost 6, with 9 bases in between. The CDR3 nucleotides are TGTGCCAGCAGCCAAGTCCTCGGGGCCGGGGAGCTGTTTTTT. Translated, it gives CASSQVLGAGELFF.

The CDR3 here is CASSPVRNEQFF. The CDR3, as DNA: TGTGCCAGCAGCCCAGTACGGAATGAGCAGTTCTTC. This rearrangement joins TRBV7-8 to TRBJ2-1; D ambiguous. Between the trimmed V and J ends, which lost 5 bases and 7 bases, there was a span of 9 bases. This CDR3 comprises 12 residues. Germline CDR1 is SGHVS and CDR2 is FQNEAQ.

The J gene is TRBJ2-5, the V gene TRBV19, with D possibly being TRBD1 or TRBD2 (5 bases each). Trimming took off 5 bases at V and 5 bases at J, with 21 bases between the two ends. Germline V gene lookup returns CDR1 LNHDA and CDR2 SQIVND (reference sequence). CDR3 length: 16 amino acids. The CDR3 is CASSPSRWLAGETQYF. CDR3 DNA: TGTGCCAGTAGTCCCAGTCGCTGGCTAGCAGGGGAGACCCAGTACTTC. The full variable domain, completed using reference TRBV19 and TRBJ2-5, is DGGITQSPKYLFRKEGQNVTLSCEQNLNHDAMYWYRQDPGQGLRLIYYSQIVNDFQKGDIAEGYSVSREKKESFPLTVTSAQKNPTAFYLCASSPSRWLAGETQYFGPGTRLLVL.

The chain joins TRBV5-5 to TRBJ2-1; D is unresolved. CDR1 and CDR2 (germline): SGHKS, YYEKEE (reference sequence). Trimming pared 4 bases from V and 4 bases from J, leaving 15 bases between. The CDR3 runs 15 residues. This CDR3 reads CASSPFFGSYNEQFF. The CDR3 region has the DNA TGTGCCAGCAGCCCATTTTTCGGCTCATACAATGAGCAGTTCTTC.

The rearrangement uses TRBV28 and TRBJ2-7; D perhaps matches TRBD2 (5 bases). Trimming cost V 3 bases and J 2 bases, with 8 bases left between them. Germline V gives CDR1 MDHEN, CDR2 SYDVKM. This CDR3 contains 13 residues. DNA for the CDR3: TGTGCCAGCAGTTTCGGGGAAACCTACGAGCAGTACTTC. This gives the protein CASSFGETYEQYF.

The chain combines TRBV28 with TRBJ1-1; D ambiguous. The V gene lost 6 bases and the J gene lost 6 bases, with 14 bases spanning the gap. This CDR3 comprises 13 residues. Germline V gene sequence: CDR1 MDHEN, CDR2 SYDVKM. In nucleotides, the CDR3 is TGTGCCAGCAGATGGCAGTTCGGATCTGAAGCTTTCTTT. Amino acid sequence: CASRWQFGSEAFF.

This chain connects TRBV4-1 to TRBJ2-1; D remains unclear. V was pared by 3 bases and J by 3 bases, with 15 bases between. Germline assignment: CDR1 MGHRA and CDR2 YSYEKL. This CDR3 is 16 amino acids long. CDR3 DNA sequence: TGCGCCAGCAGCCAGGAACCGACGGCTATCTACAATGAGCAGTTCTTC. It codes for CASSQEPTAIYNEQFF.

The chain is built from TRBV4-3 and TRBJ2-2, with D perhaps matching TRBD2 (5 bases). This CDR3 contains 13 residues. The germline CDR1 and CDR2 sequences are LGHNA and YSLEER. Trimming stripped 0 bases from V and 10 bases from J, with 9 bases between. For the CDR3, the DNA is TGCGCCAGCAGCCAAGACTCAGGACTGGAGCTGTTTTTT. Encoded protein: CASSQDSGLELFF.

This rearrangement joins TRBV5-6 to TRBJ1-1; a weak D match, TRBD1 (6 bases). The CDR3 sequence is 16 residues long. Trimming cost V 2 bases and J 0 bases, with 14 bases left between them. Germline loops: CDR1 SGHDT, CDR2 YYEEEE. The CDR3 DNA follows: TGTGCCAGCAGCTTAGGACAGCGAATTATGAACACTGAAGCTTTCTTT. As protein: CASSLGQRIMNTEAFF.

V usage is TRBV23-1 and J usage is TRBJ2-5, with 14 bases identical to TRBD2. TRBV23-1 has ORF status, its function being uncertain. J lost 3 bases, V lost 4 bases, and 4 bases had no gene match. This CDR3 comprises 16 residues. In DNA, the CDR3 is TGCGCCAGCAGTCGCCGACTAGCGGGAGGGGAAGAGACCCAGTACTTC. It codes for CASSRRLAGGEETQYF.

V usage is TRBV6-5 and J usage is TRBJ1-2, with 8 bases matching TRBD1. V lost 6 bases, J lost 4 bases, and 10 bases stayed unmatched. CDR1 and CDR2 (germline): MNHEY, SVGAGI. The CDR3 totals 15 residues. The CDR3 protein is CASSPGQGVGYGYTF. The CDR3 DNA follows: TGTGCCAGCAGCCCCGGACAGGGAGTTGGCTATGGCTACACCTTC.

This clone has a handful of counts. The CDR3 here is CASSHPGRGTIYF. DNA for the CDR3: TGTGCCAGCAGTCACCCGGGCAGGGGCACCATATATTTT. This chain connects TRBV27 to TRBJ1-3; possibly TRBD1 for D (6 bases). The germline V and J ends were trimmed by 5 bases and 9 bases, with 14 bases remaining between them. The CDR3 totals 13 residues. Germline lookup yields CDR1 MNHEY and CDR2 SMNVEV (reference sequence).

The chain has TRBV12-3 or TRBV12-4 and TRBJ1-1, with 10 bases that match TRBD1. The trim removed 5 bases at V and 4 bases at J, leaving 1 base unmatched. CDR3 length: 13 amino acids. The CDR3 loop reads CASSRTGGTEAFF. The CDR3 nucleotides are TGTGCCAGCAGTCGGACAGGGGGCACTGAAGCTTTCTTT.

This rearrangement joins TRBV4-1 to TRBJ1-5, with TRBD1 identical over 7 bases. The germline V gene encodes CDR1 MGHRA and CDR2 YSYEKL. J lost 4 bases, V lost 1 base, and 7 bases had no gene match. The CDR3 contains 16 residues. CDR3 in DNA: TGCGCCAGCAGCCAAGCCTACAGGGGCCGGAATCAGCCCCAGCATTTT. Translation gives CASSQAYRGRNQPQHF.

To note about this clone: This sample includes further DNA sequences coding for the same CDR3. As DNA, the CDR3 is TGCGCCAGCAGCTTGGGAGACACTGAAGCTTTCTTT. Its translation: CASSLGDTEAFF. This rearrangement joins TRBV5-1 to TRBJ1-1; D not certain. Germline V lookup: CDR1 SGHRS, CDR2 YFSETQ. V lost 0 bases and J 3 bases, leaving 3 bases between the germline ends. The CDR3 extends over 12 amino acids.

This chain connects TRBV5-8 to TRBJ2-3; no reliable D call. V dropped 6 bases and J dropped 6 bases, with 11 bases sitting between them. The V gene's germline CDR1 is SGHTS and CDR2 YDEGEE. The CDR3 totals 12 residues. The CDR3 protein is CASTVNVDTQYF. The CDR3 DNA is TGTGCCAGCACCGTGAACGTGGATACGCAGTATTTT.

The chain carries TRBV9 and TRBJ1-2, with unresolved D. This CDR3 has 14 residues. CDR1 SGDLS and CDR2 YYNGEE come from the germline V gene. Trimming took 0 bases from V and 7 from J, leaving 13 bases between them. As DNA, the CDR3 is TGTGCCAGCAGCGTAGCGGCCGGCGGATCTGGCTACACCTTC. This translates into CASSVAAGGSGYTF.

The rearrangement uses TRBV27 and TRBJ2-3; 13 bases map to TRBD2. CDR1 is MNHEY, CDR2 SMNVEV, per germline (reference sequence). The CDR3 totals 19 residues. With V trimmed by 4 bases and J by 1 base, 11 bases remained unmatched. The CDR3 loop is CASSSRTSGRIFGTDTQYF. CDR3 DNA: TGTGCCAGCAGTTCGAGGACTAGCGGGAGAATTTTCGGCACAGATACGCAGTATTTT.

The V call is TRBV27, the J call TRBJ2-3; 7 positions match TRBD2. Germline values: CDR1 MNHEY, CDR2 SMNVEV (reference sequence). Trimming took 5 bases from V and 3 from J; bases not matched to a gene: 2. CDR3 size: 13 residues. The CDR3 reads CASSPRGTDTQYF. CDR3 coding DNA: TGTGCCAGCAGTCCGCGGGGGACAGATACGCAGTATTTT.

The genes are TRBV28 and TRBJ1-2, with D possibly matching TRBD1 (5 bases). CDR3 size: 14 residues. Germline CDR1 is MDHEN and CDR2 is SYDVKM. Trimming removed 2 bases from V and 8 bases from J, with 15 bases in between. This CDR3 reads CASSLEGVPGGYTF. CDR3 coding DNA: TGTGCCAGCAGTTTAGAAGGGGTCCCGGGAGGCTACACCTTC.

The chain is built from TRBV6-2 or TRBV6-3 and TRBJ2-3; 8 bases fit TRBD1. CDR3 length: 14 residues. V dropped 0 bases and J dropped 4; count of bases not matched to a gene: 0. CDR1 is MNHEY, CDR2 SVGEGT, per germline. The CDR3: CASSYSTGADTQYF. The CDR3 bases are TGTGCCAGCAGTTACTCGACAGGGGCAGATACGCAGTATTTT.